This T cell receptor beta chain was sequenced in a study of OX40 agonist ivuxolimab in advanced cancers. At the level of the whole study: Ivuxolimab was an agonistic, fully human IgG2 monoclonal antibody directed against OX40 (CD134), a costimulatory receptor. Partial responses were achieved by three dose-escalation patients, of whom one had hepatocellular carcinoma and two had cutaneous melanoma. Intravenous ivuxolimab was administered to patients every 2 weeks at six dose levels: 0.01, 0.1, 0.3, 1.5, 3 and 10 mg/kg. The paper reports the monotherapy dose-escalation portion (N of about 47 patients) of the phase I ivuxolimab trial. Of the 50 to 55 dose-escalation patients, hepatocellular carcinoma was present in 19, melanoma in roughly 15, renal cell carcinoma in 9 and head and neck cancer in 9. Patients were allowed to have had prior anti-PD-1, anti-PD-L1 or anti-CTLA-4 therapy, and around two fifths of the dose-escalation patients had been treated with checkpoint inhibitors. In the dose-escalation cohort, more than 80% of patients were male, and the mean age was approximately 60 years with a range of roughly 23 to 79. The point of sequencing TCRbeta in the periphery was to test whether ivuxolimab changed TCR sequence diversity and drove clonal T-cell expansion.

Genomic DNA was isolated from the sorted cells so that the TCRbeta CDR3 region could be sequenced. TCRbeta CDR3 regions were sequenced using the immunoSEQ Assay. Imported from immuneACCESS, the table was reduced by TCRdb to in-frame sequences with V and J called. These copies leave out some clones; in studies compared against another copy, an unresolved V gene accounts for under half, and the cause of the remainder is not known. The sample contains about 61,000 clones, 75% to 90% of them found a single time. Jointly, the top ten make up less than 3.5% of the sample. The CDR3 goes from the cysteine to the phenylalanine over 15 residues. The only DNA kept is the CDR3, 45 bases in frame from the first base. Trimmed from V: 4 bases; trimmed from J: 2 bases; junction bases lacking a gene match: 7. According to the germline V gene, CDR1 reads KGHSH and CDR2 reads LQKENI. As for this clone: What antigen it recognizes has not been identified. The sample holds no much larger clone one base away, and base qualities are not on file.

The trial excluded patients who had a history of autoimmune disease or were on systemic immunosuppression. In every dose cohort, peripheral blood was drawn for TCR sequencing at baseline, cycle 4 day 1, and cycle 7 day 1. Samples were obtained from an open-label, multicenter, first-in-human phase I dose-escalation trial of ivuxolimab. Adults with locally advanced or metastatic head and neck squamous cell, hepatocellular, melanoma or renal cell carcinoma were enrolled in the trial. Before TCR sequencing, CD4+ T cells and CD8+ T cells from peripheral blood were sorted into separate populations. Results and caveats for the whole study, not just this receptor: Low levels of normalized T-cell clonal expansion were also seen in some patients who did not respond. In the 0.1-3.0 mg/kg groups, partial responders were among the patients with the lowest normalized peripheral clonal expansion, particularly in CD8+ T cells. Which antigens the clonally expanded peripheral T cells were specific for was not determined. At doses of 0.1 to 3.0 mg/kg, clonal expansion of both CD4+ and CD8+ blood T cells was observed from baseline to week 6. After ivuxolimab, CD8+ T cells had more expanded clones than CD4+ T cells on average.

The specimen was CD4+ or CD8+ T cells sorted from blood, collected in a trial of the OX40 agonist ivuxolimab. This receptor was taken from an adult with an advanced solid tumor such as melanoma, head and neck, liver or kidney cancer. The chain uses TRBV18 and TRBJ2-5; a stretch of 7 junction bases matches TRBD1. The DNA reads as follows: TGTGCCAGCTCACTACAAGGGGGCAGGCAAGAGACCCAGTACTTC. Its product reads: CASSLQGGRQETQYF.